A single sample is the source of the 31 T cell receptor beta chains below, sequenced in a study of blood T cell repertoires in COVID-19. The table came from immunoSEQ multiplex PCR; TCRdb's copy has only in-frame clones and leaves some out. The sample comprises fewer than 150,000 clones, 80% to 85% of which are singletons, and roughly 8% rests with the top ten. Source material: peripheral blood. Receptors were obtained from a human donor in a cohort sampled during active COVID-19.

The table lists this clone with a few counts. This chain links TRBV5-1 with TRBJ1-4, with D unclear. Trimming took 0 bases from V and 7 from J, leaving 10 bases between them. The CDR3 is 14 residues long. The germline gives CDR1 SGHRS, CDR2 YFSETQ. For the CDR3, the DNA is TGCGCCAGCAGCTTGGGAGTCTCGGGTGAAAAACTGTTTTTT. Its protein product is CASSLGVSGEKLFF.

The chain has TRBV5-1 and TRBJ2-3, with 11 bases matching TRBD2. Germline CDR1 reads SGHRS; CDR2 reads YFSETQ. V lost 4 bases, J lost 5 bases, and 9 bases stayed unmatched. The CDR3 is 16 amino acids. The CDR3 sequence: CASSGGTSGSGDTQYF. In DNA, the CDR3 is TGCGCCAGCAGCGGAGGGACTAGCGGTTCGGGAGATACGCAGTATTTT.

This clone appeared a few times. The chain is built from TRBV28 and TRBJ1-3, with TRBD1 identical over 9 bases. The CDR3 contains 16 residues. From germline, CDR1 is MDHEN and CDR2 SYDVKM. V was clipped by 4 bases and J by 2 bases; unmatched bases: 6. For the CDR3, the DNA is TGTGCCAGCAGTTCCACCCGGGACAGGGCTGGAAACACCATATATTTT. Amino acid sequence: CASSSTRDRAGNTIYF.

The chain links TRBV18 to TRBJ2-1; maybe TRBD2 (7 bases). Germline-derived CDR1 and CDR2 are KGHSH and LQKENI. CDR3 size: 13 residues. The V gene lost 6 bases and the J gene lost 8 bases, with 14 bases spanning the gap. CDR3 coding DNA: TGTGCCAGCTCCCCAGGAGGGGGGGATGAGCAGTTCTTC. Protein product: CASSPGGGDEQFF.

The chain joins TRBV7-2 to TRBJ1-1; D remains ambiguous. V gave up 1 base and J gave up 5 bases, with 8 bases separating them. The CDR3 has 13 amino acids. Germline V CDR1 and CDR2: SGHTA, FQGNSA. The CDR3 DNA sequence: TGTGCCAGCAGCTTAGTAAGAGGGACTGAAGCTTTCTTT. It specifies CASSLVRGTEAFF.

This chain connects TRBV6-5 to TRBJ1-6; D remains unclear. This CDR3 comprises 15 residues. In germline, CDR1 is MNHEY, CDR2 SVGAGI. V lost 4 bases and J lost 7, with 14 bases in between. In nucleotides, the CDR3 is TGTGCCAGCAGTTCTGTCAGGACGGGGAATTCACCCCTCCACTTT. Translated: CASSSVRTGNSPLHF.

The CDR3 protein is CSASSGDTQYF. The CDR3 nucleotides are TGCAGTGCCAGTTCAGGGGATACGCAGTATTTT. The rearrangement joins TRBV20-1 to TRBJ2-3, with TRBD1 as a possible D gene (5 bases). The germline V gene encodes CDR1 DFQATT and CDR2 SNEGSKA (reference sequence). The ends were cut back, 6 bases at V and 6 bases at J, with 10 bases in the middle. The CDR3 length is 11 residues.

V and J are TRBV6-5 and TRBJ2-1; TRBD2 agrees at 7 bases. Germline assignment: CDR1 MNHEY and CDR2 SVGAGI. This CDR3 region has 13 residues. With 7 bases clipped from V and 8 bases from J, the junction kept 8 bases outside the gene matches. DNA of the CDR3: TGTGCCAGCATTGGTTCGGGAGGCCATGAGCAGTTCTTC. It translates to CASIGSGGHEQFF.

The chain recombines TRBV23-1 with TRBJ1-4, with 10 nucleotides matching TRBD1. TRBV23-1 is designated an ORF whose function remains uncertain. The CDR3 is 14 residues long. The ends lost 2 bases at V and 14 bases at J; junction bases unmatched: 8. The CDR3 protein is CASSQKTGTGVLFF. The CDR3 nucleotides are TGCGCCAGCAGTCAAAAGACCGGGACAGGGGTCCTGTTTTTT.

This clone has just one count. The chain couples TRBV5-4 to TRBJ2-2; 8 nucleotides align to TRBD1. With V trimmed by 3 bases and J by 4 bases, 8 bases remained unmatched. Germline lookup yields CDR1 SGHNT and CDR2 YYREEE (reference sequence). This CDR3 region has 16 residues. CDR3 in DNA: TGTGCCAGCAGCTCCCAGAAGGGACAGGCCACCGGGGAGCTGTTTTTT. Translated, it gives CASSSQKGQATGELFF.

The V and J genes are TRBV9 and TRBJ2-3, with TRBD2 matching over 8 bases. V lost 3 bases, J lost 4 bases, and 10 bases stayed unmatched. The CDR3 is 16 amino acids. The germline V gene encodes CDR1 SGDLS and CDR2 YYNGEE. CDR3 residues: CASSAGGLAIADTQYF. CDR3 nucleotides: TGTGCCAGCAGCGCGGGGGGGCTAGCTATCGCAGATACGCAGTATTTT. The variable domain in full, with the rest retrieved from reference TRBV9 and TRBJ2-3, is DSGVTQTPKHLITATGQRVTLRCSPRSGDLSVYWYQQSLDQGLQFLIQYYNGEERAKGNILERFSAQQFPDLHSELNLSSLELGDSALYFCASSAGGLAIADTQYFGPGTRLTVL.

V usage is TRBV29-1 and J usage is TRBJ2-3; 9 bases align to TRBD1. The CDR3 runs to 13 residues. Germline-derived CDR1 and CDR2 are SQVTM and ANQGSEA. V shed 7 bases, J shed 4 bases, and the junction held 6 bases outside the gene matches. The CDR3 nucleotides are TGCAGCGCGGGACAGGGTCGCGCAGATACGCAGTATTTT. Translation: CSAGQGRADTQYF.

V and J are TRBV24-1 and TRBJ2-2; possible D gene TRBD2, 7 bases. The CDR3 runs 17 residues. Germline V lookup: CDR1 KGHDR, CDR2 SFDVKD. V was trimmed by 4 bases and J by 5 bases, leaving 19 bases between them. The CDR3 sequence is CATSEGGTTTGTGELFF. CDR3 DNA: TGTGCCACCAGTGAGGGAGGGACAACTACGGGGACCGGGGAGCTGTTTTTT.

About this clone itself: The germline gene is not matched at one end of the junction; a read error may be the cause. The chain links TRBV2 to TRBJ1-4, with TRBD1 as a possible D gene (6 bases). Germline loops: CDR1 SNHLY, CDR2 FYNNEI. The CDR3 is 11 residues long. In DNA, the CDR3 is TGTGCCAGCAGAGAAACCCGGGACAAGAATTTT. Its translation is CASRETRDKNF.

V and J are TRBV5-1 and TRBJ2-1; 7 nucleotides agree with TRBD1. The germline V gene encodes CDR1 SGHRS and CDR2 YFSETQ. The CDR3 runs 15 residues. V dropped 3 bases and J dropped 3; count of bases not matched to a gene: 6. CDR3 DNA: TGCGCCAGCAGCTCCGGGACAGACATCTACAATGAGCAGTTCTTC. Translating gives CASSSGTDIYNEQFF. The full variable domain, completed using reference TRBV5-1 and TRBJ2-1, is KAGVTQTPRYLIKTRGQQVTLSCSPISGHRSVSWYQQTPGQGLQFLFEYFSETQRNKGNFPGRFSGRQFSNSRSEMNVSTLELGDSALYLCASSSGTDIYNEQFFGPGTRLTVL.

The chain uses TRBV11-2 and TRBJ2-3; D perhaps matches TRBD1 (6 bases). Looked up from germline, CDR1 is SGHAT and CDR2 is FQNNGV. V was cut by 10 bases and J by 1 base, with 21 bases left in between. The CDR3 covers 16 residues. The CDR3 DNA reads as TGTGCCACCAAAAGGGGACACCAGATCGGCACAGATACGCAGTATTTT. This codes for CATKRGHQIGTDTQYF. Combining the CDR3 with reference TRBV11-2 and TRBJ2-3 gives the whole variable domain EAGVAQSPRYKIIEKRQSVAFWCNPISGHATLYWYQQILGQGPKLLIQFQNNGVVDDSQLPKDRFSAERLKGVDSTLKIQPAKLEDSAVYLCATKRGHQIGTDTQYFGPGTRLTVL.

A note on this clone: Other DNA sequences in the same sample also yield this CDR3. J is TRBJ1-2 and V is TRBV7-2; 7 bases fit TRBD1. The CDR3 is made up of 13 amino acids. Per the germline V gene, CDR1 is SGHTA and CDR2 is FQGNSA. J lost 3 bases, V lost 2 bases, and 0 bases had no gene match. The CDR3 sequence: CASSLQGDYGYTF. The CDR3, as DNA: TGTGCCAGCAGCTTACAGGGGGACTATGGCTACACCTTC.

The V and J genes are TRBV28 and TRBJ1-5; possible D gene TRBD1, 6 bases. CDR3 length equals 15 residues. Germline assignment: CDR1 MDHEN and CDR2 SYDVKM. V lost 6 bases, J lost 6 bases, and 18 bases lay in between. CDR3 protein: CASSLDAGASQPQHF. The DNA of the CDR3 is TGTGCCAGCAGCCTCGACGCAGGGGCAAGTCAGCCCCAGCATTTT.

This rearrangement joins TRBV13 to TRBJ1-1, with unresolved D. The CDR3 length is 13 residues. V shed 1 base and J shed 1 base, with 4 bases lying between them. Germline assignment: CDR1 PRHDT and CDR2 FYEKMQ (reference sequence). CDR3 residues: CASSLVANTEAFF. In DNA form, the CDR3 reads TGTGCCAGCAGCTTAGTAGCGAACACTGAAGCTTTCTTT.

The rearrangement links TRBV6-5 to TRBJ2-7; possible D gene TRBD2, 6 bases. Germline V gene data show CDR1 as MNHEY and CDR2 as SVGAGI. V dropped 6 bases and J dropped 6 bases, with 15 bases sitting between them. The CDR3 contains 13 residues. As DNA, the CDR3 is TGTGCCAGCAGGCTGGGGGGAGGCGGCGAGCAGTACTTC. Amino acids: CASRLGGGGEQYF.

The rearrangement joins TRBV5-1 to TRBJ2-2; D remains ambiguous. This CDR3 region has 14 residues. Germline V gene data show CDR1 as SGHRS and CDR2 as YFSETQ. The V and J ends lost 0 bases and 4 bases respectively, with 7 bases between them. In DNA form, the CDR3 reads TGCGCCAGCAGCTTGGTCCCCATCACCGGGGAGCTGTTTTTT. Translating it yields CASSLVPITGELFF.

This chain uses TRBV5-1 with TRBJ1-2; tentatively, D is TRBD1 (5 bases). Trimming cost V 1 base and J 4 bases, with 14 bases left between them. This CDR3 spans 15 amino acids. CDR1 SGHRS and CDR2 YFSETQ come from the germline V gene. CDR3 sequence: CASSLTPGLIYGYTF. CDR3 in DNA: TGCGCCAGCAGCTTGACCCCGGGACTGATCTATGGCTACACCTTC.

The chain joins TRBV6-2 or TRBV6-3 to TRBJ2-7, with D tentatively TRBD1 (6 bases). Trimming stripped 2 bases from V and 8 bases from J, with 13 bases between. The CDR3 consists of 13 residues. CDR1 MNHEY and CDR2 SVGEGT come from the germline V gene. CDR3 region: CASSYPNRDQQYF. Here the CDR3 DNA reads TGTGCCAGCAGTTACCCAAACAGGGATCAGCAGTACTTC.

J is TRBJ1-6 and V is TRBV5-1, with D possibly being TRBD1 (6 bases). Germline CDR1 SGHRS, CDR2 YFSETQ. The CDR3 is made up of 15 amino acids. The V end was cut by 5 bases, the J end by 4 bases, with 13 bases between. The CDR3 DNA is TGCGCCAGCAGTGTAACAGGGTATTATAATTCACCCCTCCACTTT. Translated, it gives CASSVTGYYNSPLHF.

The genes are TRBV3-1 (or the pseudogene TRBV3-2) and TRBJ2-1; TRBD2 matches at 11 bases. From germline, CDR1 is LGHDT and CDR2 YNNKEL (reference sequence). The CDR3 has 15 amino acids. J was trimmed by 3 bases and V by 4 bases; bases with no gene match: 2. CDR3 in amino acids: CASSLAGGDYNEQFF. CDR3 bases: TGTGCCAGCAGCCTAGCGGGGGGGGACTACAATGAGCAGTTCTTC.

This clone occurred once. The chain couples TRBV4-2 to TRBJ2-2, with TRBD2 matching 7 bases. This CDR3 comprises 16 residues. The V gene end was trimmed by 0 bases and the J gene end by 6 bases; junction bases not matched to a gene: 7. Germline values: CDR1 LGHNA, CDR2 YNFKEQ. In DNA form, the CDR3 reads TGTGCCAGCAGCCAAGATTTTCCAGGGAGGGCCGGGGAGCTGTTTTTT. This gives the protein CASSQDFPGRAGELFF.

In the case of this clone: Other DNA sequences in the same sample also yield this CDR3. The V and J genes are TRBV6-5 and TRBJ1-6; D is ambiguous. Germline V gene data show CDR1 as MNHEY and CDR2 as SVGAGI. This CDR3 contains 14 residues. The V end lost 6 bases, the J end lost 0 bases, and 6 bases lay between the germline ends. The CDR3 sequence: CASSRSSYNSPLHF. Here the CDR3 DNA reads TGTGCCAGCAGCCGGAGCTCCTATAATTCACCCCTCCACTTT.

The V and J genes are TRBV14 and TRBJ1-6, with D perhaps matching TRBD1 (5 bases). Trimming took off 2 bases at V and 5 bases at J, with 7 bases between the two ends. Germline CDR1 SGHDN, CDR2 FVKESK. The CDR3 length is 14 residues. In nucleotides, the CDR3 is TGTGCCAGCAGCCAATCGGGGGATAATTCACCCCTCCACTTT. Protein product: CASSQSGDNSPLHF.

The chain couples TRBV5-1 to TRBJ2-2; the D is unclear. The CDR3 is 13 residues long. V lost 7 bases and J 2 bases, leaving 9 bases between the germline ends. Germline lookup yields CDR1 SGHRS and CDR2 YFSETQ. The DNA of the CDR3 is TGCGCCAGCGCGGAGACCAACACCGGGGAGCTGTTTTTT. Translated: CASAETNTGELFF.

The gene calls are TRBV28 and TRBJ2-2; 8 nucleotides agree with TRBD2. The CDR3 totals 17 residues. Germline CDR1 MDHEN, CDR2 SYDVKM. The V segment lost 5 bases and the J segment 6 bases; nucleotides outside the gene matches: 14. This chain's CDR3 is CASSLTGGAIAAGELFF. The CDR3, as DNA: TGTGCCAGCAGTCTGACCGGGGGGGCGATCGCCGCCGGGGAGCTGTTTTTT.

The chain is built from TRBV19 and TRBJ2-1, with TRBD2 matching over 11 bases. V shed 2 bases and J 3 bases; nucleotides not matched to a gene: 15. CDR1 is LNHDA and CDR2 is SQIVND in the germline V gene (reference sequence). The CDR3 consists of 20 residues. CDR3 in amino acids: CASSIIGLAGGPRGYNEQFF. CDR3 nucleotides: TGTGCCAGTAGTATAATTGGCCTAGCGGGGGGACCGCGCGGCTACAATGAGCAGTTCTTC.